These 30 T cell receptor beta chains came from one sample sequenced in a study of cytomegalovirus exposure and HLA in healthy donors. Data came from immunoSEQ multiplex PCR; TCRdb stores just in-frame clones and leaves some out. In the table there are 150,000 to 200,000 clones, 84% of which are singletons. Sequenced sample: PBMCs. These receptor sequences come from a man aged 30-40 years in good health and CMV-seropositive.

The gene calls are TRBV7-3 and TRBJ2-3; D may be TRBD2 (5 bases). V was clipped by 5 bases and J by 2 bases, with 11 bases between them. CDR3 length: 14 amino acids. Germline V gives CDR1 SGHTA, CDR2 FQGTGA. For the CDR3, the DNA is TGTGCCAGCAGCCACCGTAGCGCCACAGATACGCAGTATTTT. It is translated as CASSHRSATDTQYF.

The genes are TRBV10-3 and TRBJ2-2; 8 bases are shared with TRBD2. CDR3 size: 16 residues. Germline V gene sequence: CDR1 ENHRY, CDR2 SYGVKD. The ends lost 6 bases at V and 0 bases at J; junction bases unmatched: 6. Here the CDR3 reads CAIRTIAGPNTGELFF. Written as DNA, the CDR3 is TGTGCCATCAGGACCATAGCGGGGCCGAACACCGGGGAGCTGTTTTTT.

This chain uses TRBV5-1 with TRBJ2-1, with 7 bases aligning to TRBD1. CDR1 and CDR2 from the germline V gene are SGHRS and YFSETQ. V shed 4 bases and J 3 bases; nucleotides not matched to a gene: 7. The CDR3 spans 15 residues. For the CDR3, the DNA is TGCGCCAGCAGCGTGACAGGGAGCAGCTACAATGAGCAGTTCTTC. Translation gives CASSVTGSSYNEQFF.

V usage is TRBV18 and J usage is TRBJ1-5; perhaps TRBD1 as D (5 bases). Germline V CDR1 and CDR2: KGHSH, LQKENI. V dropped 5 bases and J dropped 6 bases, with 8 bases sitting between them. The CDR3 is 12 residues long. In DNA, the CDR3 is TGTGCCAGCTCAGGGGGGAGTCAGCCCCAGCATTTT. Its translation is CASSGGSQPQHF.

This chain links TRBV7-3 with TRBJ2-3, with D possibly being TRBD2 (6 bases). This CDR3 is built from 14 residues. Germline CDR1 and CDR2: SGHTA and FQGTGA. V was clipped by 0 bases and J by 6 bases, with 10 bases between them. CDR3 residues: CASSLTRGADTQYF. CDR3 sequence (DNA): TGTGCCAGCAGCTTAACGCGGGGAGCGGATACGCAGTATTTT. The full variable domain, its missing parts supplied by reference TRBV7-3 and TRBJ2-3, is GAGVSQTPSNKVTEKGKYVELRCDPISGHTALYWYRQSLGQGPEFLIYFQGTGAADDSGLPNDRFFAVRPEGSVSTLKIQRTERGDSAVYLCASSLTRGADTQYFGPGTRLTVL.

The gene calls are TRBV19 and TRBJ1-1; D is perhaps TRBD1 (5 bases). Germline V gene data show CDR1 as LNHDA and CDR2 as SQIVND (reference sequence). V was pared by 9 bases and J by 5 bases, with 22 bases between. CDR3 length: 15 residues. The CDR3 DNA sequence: TGTGCCAGCACTGGCCCCTGGCAGGGTGAGACTGAAGCTTTCTTT. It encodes CASTGPWQGETEAFF. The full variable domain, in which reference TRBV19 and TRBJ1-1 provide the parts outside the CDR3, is DGGITQSPKYLFRKEGQNVTLSCEQNLNHDAMYWYRQDPGQGLRLIYYSQIVNDFQKGDIAEGYSVSREKKESFPLTVTSAQKNPTAFYLCASTGPWQGETEAFFGQGTRLTVV.

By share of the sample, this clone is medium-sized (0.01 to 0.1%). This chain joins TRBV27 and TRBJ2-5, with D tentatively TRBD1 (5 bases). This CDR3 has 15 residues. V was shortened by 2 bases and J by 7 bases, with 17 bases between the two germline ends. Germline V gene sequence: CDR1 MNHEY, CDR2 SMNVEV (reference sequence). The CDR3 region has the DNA TGTGCCAGCAGTTTAACCCTTTCTCCCCAGGGGACCCAGTACTTC. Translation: CASSLTLSPQGTQYF.

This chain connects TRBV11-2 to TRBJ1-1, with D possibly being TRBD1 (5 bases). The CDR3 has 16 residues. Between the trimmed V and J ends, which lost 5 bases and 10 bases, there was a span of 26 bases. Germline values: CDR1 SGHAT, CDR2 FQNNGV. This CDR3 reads CASSGGVGGAGFRAFF. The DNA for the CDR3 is TGTGCCAGCAGCGGCGGGGTTGGAGGGGCTGGCTTCCGAGCTTTCTTT.

For the CDR3, the DNA is TGTGCCAGCAGTTACCCGACAGGGGAAAGAGGCTACACCTTC. Encoded protein: CASSYPTGERGYTF. The genes are TRBV6-6 and TRBJ1-2; 8 bases are shared with TRBD1. V lost 2 bases, J lost 8 bases, and 7 bases stayed unmatched. The CDR3 extends over 14 amino acids. Germline loops: CDR1 MNHNY, CDR2 SVGAGI (reference sequence).

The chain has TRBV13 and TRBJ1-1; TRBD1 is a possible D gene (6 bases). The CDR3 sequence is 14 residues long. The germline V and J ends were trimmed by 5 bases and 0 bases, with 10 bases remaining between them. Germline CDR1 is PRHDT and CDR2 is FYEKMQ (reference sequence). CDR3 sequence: CASSGGQLNTEAFF. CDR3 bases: TGTGCCAGCAGCGGCGGACAGCTGAACACTGAAGCTTTCTTT.

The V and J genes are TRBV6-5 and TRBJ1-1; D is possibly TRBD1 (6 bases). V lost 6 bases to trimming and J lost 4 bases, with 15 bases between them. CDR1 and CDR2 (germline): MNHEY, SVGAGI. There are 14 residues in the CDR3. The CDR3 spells CASRPGEGGTEAFF. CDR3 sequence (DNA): TGTGCCAGCAGGCCAGGGGAGGGAGGCACTGAAGCTTTCTTT.

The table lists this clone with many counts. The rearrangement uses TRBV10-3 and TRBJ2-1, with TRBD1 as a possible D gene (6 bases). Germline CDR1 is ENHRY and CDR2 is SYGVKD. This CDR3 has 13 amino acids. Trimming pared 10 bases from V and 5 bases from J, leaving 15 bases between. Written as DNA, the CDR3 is TGTGCCACCCAGGGGATGTTGGACAATGAGCAGTTCTTC. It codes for CATQGMLDNEQFF.

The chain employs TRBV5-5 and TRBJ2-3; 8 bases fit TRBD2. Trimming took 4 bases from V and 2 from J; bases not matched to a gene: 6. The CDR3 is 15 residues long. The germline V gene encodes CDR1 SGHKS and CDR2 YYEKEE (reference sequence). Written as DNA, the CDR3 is TGTGCCAGCAGCCCGGGGGGGTGGGTCACAGATACGCAGTATTTT. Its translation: CASSPGGWVTDTQYF.

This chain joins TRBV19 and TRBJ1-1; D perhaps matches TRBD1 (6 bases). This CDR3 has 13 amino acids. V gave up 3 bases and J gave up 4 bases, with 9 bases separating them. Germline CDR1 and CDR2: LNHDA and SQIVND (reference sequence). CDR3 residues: CASSIRGATEAFF. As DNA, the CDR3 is TGTGCCAGTAGTATCAGGGGAGCCACTGAAGCTTTCTTT.

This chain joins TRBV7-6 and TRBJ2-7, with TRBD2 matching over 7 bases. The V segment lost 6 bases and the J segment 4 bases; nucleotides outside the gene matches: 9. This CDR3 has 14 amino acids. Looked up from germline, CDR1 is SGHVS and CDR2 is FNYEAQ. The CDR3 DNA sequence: TGTGCCAGCAGTAAAGCGGGAACCCCGTACGAGCAGTACTTC. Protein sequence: CASSKAGTPYEQYF.

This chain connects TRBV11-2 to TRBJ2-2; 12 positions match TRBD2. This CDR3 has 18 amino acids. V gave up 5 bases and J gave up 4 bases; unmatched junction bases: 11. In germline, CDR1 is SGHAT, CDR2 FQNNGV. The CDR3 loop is CASSIRRTSGTGTGELFF. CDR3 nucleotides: TGTGCCAGCAGCATAAGGCGGACTAGCGGGACGGGCACCGGGGAGCTGTTTTTT.

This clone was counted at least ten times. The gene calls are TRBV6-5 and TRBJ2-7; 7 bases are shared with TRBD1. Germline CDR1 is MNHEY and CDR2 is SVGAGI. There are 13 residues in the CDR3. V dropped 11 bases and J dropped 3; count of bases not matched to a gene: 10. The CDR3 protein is CASSGTADYEQYF. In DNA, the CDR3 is TGTGCCTCCTCGGGGACAGCCGACTACGAGCAGTACTTC.

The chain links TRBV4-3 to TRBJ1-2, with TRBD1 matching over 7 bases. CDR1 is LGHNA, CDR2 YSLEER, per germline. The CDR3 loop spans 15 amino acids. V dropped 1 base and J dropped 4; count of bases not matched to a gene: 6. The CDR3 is CASSQVAGQVYGYTF. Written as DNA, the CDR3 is TGCGCCAGCAGCCAAGTAGCTGGACAGGTCTATGGCTACACCTTC.

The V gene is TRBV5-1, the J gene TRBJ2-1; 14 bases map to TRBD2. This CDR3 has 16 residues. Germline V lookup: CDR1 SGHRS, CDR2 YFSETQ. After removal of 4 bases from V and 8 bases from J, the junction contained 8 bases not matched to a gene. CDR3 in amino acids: CASSDRLAGGSDEQFF. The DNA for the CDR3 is TGCGCCAGCAGCGACAGACTAGCGGGAGGGTCGGATGAGCAGTTCTTC.

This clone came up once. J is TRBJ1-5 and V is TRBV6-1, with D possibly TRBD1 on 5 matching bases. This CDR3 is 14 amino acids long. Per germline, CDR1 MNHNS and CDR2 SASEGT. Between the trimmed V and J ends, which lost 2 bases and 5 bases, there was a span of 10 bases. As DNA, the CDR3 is TGTGCCAGCAGTGAAATGATAGGGGATCAGCCCCAGCATTTT. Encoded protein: CASSEMIGDQPQHF.

This CDR3 reads CASSVGSAGTGEQFF. For the CDR3, the DNA is TGTGCCAGCAGCGTAGGTAGTGCAGGAACGGGGGAGCAGTTCTTC. The rearrangement uses TRBV9 and TRBJ2-1; D is possibly TRBD2 (5 bases). CDR3 length equals 15 residues. CDR1 and CDR2 (germline): SGDLS, YYNGEE. Trimming took 0 bases from V and 10 from J, leaving 17 bases between them.

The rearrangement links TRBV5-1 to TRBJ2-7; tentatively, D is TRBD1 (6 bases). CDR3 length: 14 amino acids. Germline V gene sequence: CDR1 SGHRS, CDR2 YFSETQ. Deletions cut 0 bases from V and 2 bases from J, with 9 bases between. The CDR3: CASSLAGTPYEQYF. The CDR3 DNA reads TGCGCCAGCAGCTTGGCCGGGACACCCTACGAGCAGTACTTC.

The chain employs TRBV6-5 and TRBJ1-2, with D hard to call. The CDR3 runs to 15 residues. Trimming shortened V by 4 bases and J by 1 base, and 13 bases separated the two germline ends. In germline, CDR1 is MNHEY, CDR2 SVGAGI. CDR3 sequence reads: CASSSRWLLNYGYTF. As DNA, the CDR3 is TGTGCCAGCAGTTCCCGTTGGCTCCTTAACTATGGCTACACCTTC.

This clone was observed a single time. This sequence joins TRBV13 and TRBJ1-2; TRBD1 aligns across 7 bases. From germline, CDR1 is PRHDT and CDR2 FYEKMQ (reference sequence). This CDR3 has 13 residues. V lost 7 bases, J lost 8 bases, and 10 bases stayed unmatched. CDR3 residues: CASTGDSEPGYTF. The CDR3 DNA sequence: TGTGCCAGCACCGGGGACAGCGAGCCCGGCTACACCTTC. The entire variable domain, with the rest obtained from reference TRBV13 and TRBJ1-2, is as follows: AAGVIQSPRHLIKEKRETATLKCYPIPRHDTVYWYQQGPGQDPQFLISFYEKMQSDKGSIPDRFSAQQFSDYHSELNMSSLELGDSALYFCASTGDSEPGYTFGSGTRLTVV.

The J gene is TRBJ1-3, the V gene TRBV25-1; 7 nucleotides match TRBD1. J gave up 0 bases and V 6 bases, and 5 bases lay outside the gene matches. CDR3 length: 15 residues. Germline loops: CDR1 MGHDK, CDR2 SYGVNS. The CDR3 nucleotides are TGTGCCAGCAGGCTACAGGGGTCCTCTGGAAACACCATATATTTT. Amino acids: CASRLQGSSGNTIYF. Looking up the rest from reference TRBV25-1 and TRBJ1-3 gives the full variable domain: EADIYQTPRYLVIGTGKKITLECSQTMGHDKMYWYQQDPGMELHLIHYSYGVNSTEKGDLSSESTVSRIRTEHFPLTLESARPSHTSQYLCASRLQGSSGNTIYFGEGSWLTVV.

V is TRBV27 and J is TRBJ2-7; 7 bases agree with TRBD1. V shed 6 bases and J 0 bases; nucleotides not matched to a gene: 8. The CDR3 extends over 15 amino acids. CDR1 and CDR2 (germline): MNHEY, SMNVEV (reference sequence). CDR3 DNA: TGTGCCAGCAGCCTACAGGGGCCTCTCTCCTACGAGCAGTACTTC. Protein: CASSLQGPLSYEQYF.

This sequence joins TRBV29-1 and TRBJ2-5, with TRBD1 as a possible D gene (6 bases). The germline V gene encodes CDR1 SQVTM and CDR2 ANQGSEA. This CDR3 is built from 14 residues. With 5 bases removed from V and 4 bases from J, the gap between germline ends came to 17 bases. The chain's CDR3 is CSVLWTDPIETQYF. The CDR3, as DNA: TGCAGCGTTCTCTGGACAGACCCAATAGAGACCCAGTACTTC.

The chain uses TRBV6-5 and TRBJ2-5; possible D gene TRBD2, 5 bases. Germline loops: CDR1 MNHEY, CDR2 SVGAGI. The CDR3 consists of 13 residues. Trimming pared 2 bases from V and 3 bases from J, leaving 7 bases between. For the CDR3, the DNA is TGTGCCAGCAGTTACGGACTGAAAGAGACCCAGTACTTC. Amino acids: CASSYGLKETQYF.

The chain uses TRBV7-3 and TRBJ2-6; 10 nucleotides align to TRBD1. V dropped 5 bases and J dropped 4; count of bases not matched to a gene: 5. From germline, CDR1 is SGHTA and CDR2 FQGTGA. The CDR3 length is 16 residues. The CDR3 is CASSTRQGAGANVLTF. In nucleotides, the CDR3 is TGTGCCAGCAGCACCCGACAGGGGGCAGGGGCCAACGTCCTGACTTTC.

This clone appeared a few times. The CDR3 nucleotides are TGCAGCGCGACTACAGGGTACCAAGAGACCCAGTACTTC. Translation gives CSATTGYQETQYF. The chain has TRBV29-1 and TRBJ2-5; a weak D match, TRBD1 (6 bases). The germline V gene has CDR1 SQVTM and CDR2 ANQGSEA. V gave up 7 bases and J gave up 0 bases, with 12 bases separating them. The CDR3 has 13 residues.